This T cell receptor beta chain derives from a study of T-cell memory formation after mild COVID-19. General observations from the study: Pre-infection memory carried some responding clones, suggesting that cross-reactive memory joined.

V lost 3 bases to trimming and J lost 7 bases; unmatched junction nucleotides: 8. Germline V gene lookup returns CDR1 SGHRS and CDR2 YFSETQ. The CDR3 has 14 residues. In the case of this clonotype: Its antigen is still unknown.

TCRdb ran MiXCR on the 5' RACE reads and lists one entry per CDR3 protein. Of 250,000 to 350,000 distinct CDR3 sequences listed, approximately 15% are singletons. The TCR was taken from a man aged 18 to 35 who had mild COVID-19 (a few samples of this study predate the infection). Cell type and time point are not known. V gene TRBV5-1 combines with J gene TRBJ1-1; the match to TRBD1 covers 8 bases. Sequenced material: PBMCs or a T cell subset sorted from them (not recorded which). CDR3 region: CASSSEGQASEAFF. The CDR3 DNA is TGCGCCAGCAGCTCCGAGGGACAGGCAAGTGAAGCTTTCTTT.